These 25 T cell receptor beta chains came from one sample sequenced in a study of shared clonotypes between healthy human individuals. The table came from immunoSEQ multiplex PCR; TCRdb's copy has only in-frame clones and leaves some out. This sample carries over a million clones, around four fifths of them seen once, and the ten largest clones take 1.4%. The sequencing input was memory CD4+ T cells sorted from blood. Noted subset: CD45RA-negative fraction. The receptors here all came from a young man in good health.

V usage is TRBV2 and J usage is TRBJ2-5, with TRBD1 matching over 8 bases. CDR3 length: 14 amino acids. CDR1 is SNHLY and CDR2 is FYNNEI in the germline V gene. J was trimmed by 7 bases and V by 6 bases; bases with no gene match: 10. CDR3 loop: CASRPHRQGLTQYF. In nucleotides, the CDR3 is TGTGCCAGCAGGCCCCACCGACAGGGGCTGACCCAGTACTTC.

Written as DNA, the CDR3 is TGTGCCAGTAGTATAGATATCTCGAGAGCCGGGGAGCTGTTTTTT. This codes for CASSIDISRAGELFF. V is TRBV19 and J is TRBJ2-2; unclear D gene. CDR3 length equals 15 residues. V lost 0 bases, J lost 6 bases, and 11 bases lay in between. The germline CDR1 and CDR2 sequences are LNHDA and SQIVND (reference sequence).

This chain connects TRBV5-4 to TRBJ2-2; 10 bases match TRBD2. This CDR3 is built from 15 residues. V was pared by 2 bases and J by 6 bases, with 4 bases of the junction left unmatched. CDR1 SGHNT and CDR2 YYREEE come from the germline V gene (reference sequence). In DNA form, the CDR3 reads TGTGCCAGCAGCTTCGTAGCGGGGGGCGCCGGGGAGCTGTTTTTT. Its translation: CASSFVAGGAGELFF.

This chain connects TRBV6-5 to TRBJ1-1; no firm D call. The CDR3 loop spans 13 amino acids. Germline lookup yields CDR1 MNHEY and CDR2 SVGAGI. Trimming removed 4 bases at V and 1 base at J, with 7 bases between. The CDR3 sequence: CASSLEGNTEAFF. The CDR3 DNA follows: TGTGCCAGCAGTTTGGAAGGGAACACTGAAGCTTTCTTT.

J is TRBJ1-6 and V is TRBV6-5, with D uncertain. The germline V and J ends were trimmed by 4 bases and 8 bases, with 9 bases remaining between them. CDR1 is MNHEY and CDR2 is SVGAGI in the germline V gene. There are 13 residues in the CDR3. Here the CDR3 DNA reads TGTGCCAGCAGTTCCTTAAAGGATTCACCCCTCCACTTT. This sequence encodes CASSSLKDSPLHF.

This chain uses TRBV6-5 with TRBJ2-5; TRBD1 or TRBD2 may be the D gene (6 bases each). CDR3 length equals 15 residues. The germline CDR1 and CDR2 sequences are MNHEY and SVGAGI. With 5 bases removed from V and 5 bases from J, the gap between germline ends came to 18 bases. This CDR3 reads CASSPLSGARETQYF. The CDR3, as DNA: TGTGCCAGCAGTCCCCTGTCGGGGGCTCGGGAGACCCAGTACTTC.

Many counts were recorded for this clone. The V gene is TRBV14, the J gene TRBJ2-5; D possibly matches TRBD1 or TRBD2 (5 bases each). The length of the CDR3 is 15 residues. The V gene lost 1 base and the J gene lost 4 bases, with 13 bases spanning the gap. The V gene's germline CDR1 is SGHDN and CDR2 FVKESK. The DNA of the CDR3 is TGTGCCAGCAGCCAAGCGCTGAGGGGAACAGAGACCCAGTACTTC. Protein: CASSQALRGTETQYF.

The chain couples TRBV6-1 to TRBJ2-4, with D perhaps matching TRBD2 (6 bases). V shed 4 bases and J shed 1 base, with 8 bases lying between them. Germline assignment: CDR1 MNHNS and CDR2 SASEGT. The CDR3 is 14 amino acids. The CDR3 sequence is CASSVEGAKNIQYF. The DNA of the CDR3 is TGTGCCAGCAGTGTGGAGGGGGCCAAAAACATTCAGTACTTC.

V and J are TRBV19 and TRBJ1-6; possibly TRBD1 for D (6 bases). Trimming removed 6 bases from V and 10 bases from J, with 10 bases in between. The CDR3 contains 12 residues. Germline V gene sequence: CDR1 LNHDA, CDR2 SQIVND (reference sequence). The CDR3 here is CASRNRESPLHF. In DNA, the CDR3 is TGTGCCAGTAGAAACAGGGAGTCACCCCTCCACTTT. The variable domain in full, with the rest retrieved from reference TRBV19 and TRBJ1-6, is DGGITQSPKYLFRKEGQNVTLSCEQNLNHDAMYWYRQDPGQGLRLIYYSQIVNDFQKGDIAEGYSVSREKKESFPLTVTSAQKNPTAFYLCASRNRESPLHFGNGTRLTVT.

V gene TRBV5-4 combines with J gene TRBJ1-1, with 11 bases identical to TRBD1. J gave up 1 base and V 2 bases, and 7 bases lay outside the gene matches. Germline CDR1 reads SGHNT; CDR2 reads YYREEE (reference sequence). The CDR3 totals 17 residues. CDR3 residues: CASSLTGQGAPNTEAFF. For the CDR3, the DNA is TGTGCCAGCAGCTTAACAGGACAGGGGGCGCCGAACACTGAAGCTTTCTTT.

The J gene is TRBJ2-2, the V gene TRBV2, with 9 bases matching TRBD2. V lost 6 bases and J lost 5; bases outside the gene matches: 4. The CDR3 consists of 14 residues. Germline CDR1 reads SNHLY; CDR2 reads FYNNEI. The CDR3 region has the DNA TGTGCCAGCAGGCGGGAGGGCCCTACCGGGGAGCTGTTTTTT. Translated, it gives CASRREGPTGELFF.

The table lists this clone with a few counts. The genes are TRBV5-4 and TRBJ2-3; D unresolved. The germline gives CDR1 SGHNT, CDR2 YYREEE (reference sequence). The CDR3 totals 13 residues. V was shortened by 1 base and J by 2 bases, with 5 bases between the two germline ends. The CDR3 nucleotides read TGTGCCAGCAGCTTGAGGTTCACAGATACGCAGTATTTT. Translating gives CASSLRFTDTQYF.

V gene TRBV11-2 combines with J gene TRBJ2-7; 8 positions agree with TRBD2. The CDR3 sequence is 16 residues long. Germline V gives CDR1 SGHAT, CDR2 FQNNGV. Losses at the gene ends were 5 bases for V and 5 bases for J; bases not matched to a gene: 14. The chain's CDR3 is CASSPGGVLARNEQYF. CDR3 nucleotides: TGTGCCAGCAGCCCCGGGGGGGTCTTAGCGAGGAACGAGCAGTACTTC.

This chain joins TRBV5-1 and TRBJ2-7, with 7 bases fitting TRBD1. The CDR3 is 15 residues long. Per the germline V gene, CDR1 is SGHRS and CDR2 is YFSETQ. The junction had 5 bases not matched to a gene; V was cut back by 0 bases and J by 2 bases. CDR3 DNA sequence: TGCGCCAGCAGCTTGGGCACGGACAGGACCTACGAGCAGTACTTC. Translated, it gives CASSLGTDRTYEQYF.

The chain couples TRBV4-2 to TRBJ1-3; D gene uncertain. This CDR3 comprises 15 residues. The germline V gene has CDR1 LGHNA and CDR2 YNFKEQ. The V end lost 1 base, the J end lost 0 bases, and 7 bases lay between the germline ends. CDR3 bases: TGTGCCAGCAGCCAAGGCGCTGGCTCTGGAAACACCATATATTTT. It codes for CASSQGAGSGNTIYF.

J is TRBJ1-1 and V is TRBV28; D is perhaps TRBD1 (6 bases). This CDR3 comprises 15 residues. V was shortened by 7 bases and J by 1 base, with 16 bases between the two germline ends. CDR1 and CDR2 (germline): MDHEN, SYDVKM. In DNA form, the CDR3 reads TGTGCCAGCATCCGAGGGGGGCAGCCGAACACTGAAGCTTTCTTT. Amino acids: CASIRGGQPNTEAFF. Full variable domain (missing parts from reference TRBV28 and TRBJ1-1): DVKVTQSSRYLVKRTGEKVFLECVQDMDHENMFWYRQDPGLGLRLIYFSYDVKMKEKGDIPEGYSVSREKKERFSLILESASTNQTSMYLCASIRGGQPNTEAFFGQGTRLTVV.

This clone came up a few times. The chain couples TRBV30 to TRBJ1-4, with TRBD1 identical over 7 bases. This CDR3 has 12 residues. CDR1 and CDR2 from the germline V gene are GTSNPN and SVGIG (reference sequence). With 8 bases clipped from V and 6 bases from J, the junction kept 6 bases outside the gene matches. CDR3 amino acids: CAGQELDEKLFF. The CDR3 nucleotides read TGTGCCGGACAGGAGTTGGATGAAAAACTGTTTTTT. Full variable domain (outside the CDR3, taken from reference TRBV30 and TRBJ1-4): SQTIHQWPATLVQPVGSPLSLECTVEGTSNPNLYWYRQAAGRGLQLLFYSVGIGQISSEVPQNLSASRPQDRQFILSSKKLLLSDSGFYLCAGQELDEKLFFGSGTQLSVL.

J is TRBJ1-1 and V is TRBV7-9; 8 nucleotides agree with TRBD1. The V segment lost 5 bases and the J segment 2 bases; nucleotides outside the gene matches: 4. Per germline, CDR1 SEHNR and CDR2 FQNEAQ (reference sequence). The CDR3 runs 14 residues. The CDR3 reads CASSAGQANTEAFF. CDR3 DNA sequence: TGTGCCAGCAGCGCGGGACAGGCCAACACTGAAGCTTTCTTT. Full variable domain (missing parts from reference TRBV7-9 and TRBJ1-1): DTGVSQNPRHKITKRGQNVTFRCDPISEHNRLYWYRQTLGQGPEFLTYFQNEAQLEKSRLLSDRFSAERPKGSFSTLEIQRTEQGDSAMYLCASSAGQANTEAFFGQGTRLTVV.

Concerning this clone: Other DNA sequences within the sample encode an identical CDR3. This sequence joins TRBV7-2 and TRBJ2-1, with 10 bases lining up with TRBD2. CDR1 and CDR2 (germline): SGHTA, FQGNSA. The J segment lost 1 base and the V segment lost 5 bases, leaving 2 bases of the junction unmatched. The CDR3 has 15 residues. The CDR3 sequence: CASSRTSGSYNEQFF. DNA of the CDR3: TGTGCCAGCAGCCGGACTAGCGGATCCTACAATGAGCAGTTCTTC.

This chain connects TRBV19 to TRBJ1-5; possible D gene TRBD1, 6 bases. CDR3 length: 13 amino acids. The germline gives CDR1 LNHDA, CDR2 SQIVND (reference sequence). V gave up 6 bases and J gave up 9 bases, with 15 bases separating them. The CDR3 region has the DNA TGTGCCAGTAGGGACAGCTTTGGGAGGCCCCAGCATTTT. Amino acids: CASRDSFGRPQHF.

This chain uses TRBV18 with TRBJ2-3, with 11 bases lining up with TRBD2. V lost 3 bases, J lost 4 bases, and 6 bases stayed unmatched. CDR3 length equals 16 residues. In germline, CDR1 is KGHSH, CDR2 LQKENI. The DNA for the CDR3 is TGTGCCAGCTCACCTCGACTAGCGGGGAGGGCAGATACGCAGTATTTT. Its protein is CASSPRLAGRADTQYF.

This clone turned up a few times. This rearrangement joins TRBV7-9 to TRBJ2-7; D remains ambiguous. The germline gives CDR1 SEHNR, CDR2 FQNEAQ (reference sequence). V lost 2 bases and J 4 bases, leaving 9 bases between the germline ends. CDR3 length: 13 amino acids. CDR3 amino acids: CASSLPVRYEQYF. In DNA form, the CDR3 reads TGTGCCAGCAGCTTACCAGTGAGATACGAGCAGTACTTC.

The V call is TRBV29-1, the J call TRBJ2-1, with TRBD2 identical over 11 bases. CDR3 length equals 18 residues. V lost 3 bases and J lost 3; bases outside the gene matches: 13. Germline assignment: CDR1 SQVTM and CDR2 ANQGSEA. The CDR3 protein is CSVDSSGRVLRGYNEQFF. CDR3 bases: TGCAGCGTTGATAGTAGCGGGAGGGTTCTAAGGGGCTACAATGAGCAGTTCTTC.

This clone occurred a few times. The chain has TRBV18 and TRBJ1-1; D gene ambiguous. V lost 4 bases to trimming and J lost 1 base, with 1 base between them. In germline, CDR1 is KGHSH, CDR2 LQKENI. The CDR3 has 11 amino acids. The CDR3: CASSQNTEAFF. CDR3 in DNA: TGTGCCAGCTCACAGAACACTGAAGCTTTCTTT.

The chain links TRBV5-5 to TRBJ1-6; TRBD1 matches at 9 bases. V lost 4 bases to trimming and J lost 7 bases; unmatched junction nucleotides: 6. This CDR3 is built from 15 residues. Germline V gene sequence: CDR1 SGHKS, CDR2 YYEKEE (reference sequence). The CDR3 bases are TGTGCCAGCAGCACCCGGACAGGGGAAAATTCACCCCTCCACTTT. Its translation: CASSTRTGENSPLHF.